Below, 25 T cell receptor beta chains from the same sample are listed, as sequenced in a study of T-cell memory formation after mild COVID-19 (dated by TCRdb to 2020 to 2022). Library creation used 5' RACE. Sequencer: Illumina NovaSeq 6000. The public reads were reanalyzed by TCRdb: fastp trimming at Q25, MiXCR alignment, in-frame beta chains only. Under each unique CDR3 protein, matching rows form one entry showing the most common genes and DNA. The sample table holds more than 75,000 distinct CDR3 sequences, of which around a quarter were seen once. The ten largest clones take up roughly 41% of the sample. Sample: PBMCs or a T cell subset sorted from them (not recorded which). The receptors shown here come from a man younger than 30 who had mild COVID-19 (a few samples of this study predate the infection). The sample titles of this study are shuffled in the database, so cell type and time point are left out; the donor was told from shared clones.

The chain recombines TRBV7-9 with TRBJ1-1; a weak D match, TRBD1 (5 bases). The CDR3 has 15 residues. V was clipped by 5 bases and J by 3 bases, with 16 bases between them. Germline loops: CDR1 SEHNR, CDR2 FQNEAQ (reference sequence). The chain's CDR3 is CASSPWVGGDTEAFF. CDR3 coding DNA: TGTGCCAGCAGCCCCTGGGTGGGGGGAGACACTGAAGCTTTCTTT.

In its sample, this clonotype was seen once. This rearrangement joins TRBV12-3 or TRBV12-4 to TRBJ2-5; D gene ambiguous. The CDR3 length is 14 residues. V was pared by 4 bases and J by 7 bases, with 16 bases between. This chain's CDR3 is CASSYWEGRGTQYF. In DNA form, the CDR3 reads TGTGCCAGCAGTTATTGGGAAGGGCGAGGGACCCAGTACTTC.

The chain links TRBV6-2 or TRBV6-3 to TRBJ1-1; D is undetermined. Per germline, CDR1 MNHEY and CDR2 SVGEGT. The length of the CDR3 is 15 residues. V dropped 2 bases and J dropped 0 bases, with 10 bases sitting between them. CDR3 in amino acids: CASSYAQTVNTEAFF. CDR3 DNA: TGTGCCAGCAGTTACGCCCAGACTGTGAACACTGAAGCTTTCTTT.

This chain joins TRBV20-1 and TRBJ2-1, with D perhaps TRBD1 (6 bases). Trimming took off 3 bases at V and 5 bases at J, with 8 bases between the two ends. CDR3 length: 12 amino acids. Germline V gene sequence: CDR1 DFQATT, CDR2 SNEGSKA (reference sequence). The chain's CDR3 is CSARGADNEQFF. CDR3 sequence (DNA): TGCAGTGCTAGGGGGGCTGACAATGAGCAGTTCTTC.

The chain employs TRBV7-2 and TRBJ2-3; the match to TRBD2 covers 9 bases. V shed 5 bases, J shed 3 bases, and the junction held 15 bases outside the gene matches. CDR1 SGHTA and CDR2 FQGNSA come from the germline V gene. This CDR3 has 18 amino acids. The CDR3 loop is CASSPRGIFSGGTDTQYF. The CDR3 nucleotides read TGTGCCAGCAGCCCCAGAGGTATCTTTAGCGGGGGAACAGATACGCAGTATTTT.

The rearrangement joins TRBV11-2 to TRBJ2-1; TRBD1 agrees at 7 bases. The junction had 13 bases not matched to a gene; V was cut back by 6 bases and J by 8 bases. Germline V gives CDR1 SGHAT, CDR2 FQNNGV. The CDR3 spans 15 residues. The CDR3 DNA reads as TGTGCCAGCAGATTAACCTGGACAGGCTCTGATGAGCAGTTCTTC. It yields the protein CASRLTWTGSDEQFF.

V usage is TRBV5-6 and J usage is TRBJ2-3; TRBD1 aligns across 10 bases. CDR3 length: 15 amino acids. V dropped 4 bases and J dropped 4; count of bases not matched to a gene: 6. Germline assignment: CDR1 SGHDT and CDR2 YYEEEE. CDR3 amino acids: CASSLWDRGSDTQYF. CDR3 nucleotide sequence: TGTGCCAGCAGCCTGTGGGACAGGGGTTCAGATACGCAGTATTTT.

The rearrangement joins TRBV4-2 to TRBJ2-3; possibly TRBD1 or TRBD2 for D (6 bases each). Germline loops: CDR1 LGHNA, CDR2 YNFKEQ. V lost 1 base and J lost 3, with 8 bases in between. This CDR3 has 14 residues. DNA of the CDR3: TGTGCCAGCAGCCAAGGGGGGGCGACAGATACGCAGTATTTT. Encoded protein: CASSQGGATDTQYF.

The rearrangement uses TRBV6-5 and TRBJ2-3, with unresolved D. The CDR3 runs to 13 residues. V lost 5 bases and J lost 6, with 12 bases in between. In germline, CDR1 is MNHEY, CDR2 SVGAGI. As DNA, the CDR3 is TGTGCCAGCAGTCTAGGGTTGGGGGATACGCAGTATTTT. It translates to CASSLGLGDTQYF.

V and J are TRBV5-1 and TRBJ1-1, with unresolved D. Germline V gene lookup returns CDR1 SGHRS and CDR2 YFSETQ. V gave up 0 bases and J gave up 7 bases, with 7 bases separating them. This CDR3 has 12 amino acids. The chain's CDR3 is CASSLDSVEAFF. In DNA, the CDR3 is TGCGCCAGCAGCTTGGACAGCGTTGAAGCTTTCTTT. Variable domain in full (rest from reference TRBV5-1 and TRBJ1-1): KAGVTQTPRYLIKTRGQQVTLSCSPISGHRSVSWYQQTPGQGLQFLFEYFSETQRNKGNFPGRFSGRQFSNSRSEMNVSTLELGDSALYLCASSLDSVEAFFGQGTRLTVV.

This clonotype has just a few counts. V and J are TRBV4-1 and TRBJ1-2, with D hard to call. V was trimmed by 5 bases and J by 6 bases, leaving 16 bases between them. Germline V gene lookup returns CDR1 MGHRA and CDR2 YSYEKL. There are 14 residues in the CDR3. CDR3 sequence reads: CASSEPLSLDGYTF. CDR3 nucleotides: TGCGCCAGCAGCGAGCCCCTGAGCTTGGATGGCTACACCTTC.

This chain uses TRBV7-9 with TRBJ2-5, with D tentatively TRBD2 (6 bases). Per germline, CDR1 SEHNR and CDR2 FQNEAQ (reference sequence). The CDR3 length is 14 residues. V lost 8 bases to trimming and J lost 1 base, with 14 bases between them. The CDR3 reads CASGDSDLQETQYF. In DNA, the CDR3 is TGTGCCAGCGGGGACTCGGATCTCCAAGAGACCCAGTACTTC. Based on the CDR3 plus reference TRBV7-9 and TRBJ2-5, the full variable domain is DTGVSQNPRHKITKRGQNVTFRCDPISEHNRLYWYRQTLGQGPEFLTYFQNEAQLEKSRLLSDRFSAERPKGSFSTLEIQRTEQGDSAMYLCASGDSDLQETQYFGPGTRLLVL.

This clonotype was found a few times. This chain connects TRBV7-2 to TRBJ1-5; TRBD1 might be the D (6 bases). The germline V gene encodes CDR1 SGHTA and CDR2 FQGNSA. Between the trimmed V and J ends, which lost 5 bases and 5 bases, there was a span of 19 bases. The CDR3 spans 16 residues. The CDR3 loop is CASSPKVGADDQPQHF. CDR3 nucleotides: TGTGCCAGCAGCCCCAAGGTGGGGGCGGACGATCAGCCCCAGCATTTT.

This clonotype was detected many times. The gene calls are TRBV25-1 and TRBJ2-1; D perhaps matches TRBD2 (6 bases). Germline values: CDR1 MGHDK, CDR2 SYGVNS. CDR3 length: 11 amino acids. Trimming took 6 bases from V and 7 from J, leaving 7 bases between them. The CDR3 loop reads CASSGGNEQFF. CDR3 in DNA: TGTGCCAGCAGCGGAGGGAATGAGCAGTTCTTC.

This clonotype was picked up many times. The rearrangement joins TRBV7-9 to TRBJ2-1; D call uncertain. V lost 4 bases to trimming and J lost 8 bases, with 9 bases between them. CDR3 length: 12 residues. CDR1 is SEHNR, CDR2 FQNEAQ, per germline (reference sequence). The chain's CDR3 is CASSSGTYEQFF. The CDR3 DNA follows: TGTGCCAGCAGCTCCGGAACCTATGAGCAGTTCTTC. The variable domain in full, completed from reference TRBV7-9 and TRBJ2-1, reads DTGVSQNPRHKITKRGQNVTFRCDPISEHNRLYWYRQTLGQGPEFLTYFQNEAQLEKSRLLSDRFSAERPKGSFSTLEIQRTEQGDSAMYLCASSSGTYEQFFGPGTRLTVL.

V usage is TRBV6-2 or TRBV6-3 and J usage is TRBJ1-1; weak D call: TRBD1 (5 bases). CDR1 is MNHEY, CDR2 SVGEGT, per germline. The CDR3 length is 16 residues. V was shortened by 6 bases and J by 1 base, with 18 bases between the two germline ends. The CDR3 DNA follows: TGTGCCAGCAGCTACGCTATAGGGGCCGGGAACACTGAAGCTTTCTTT. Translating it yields CASSYAIGAGNTEAFF.

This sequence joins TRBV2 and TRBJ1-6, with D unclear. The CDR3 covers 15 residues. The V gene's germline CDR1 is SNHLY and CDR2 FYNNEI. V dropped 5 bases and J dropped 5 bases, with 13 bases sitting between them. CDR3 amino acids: CASSTWTDNNSPLHF. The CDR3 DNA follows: TGTGCCAGCAGTACCTGGACGGATAATAATTCACCCCTCCACTTT.

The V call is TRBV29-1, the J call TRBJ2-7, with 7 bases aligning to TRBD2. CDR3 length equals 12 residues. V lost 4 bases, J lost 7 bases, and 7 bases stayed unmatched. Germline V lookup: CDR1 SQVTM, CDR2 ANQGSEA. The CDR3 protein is CSVAGGLREQYF. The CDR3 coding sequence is TGCAGCGTTGCCGGGGGACTAAGGGAGCAGTACTTC.

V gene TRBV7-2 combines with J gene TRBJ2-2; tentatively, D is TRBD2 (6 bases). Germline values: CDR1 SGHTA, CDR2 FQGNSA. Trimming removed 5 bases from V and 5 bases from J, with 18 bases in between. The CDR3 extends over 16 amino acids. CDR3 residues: CASSPGKLGGTGELFF. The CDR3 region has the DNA TGTGCCAGCAGCCCCGGAAAGTTGGGGGGAACCGGGGAGCTGTTTTTT. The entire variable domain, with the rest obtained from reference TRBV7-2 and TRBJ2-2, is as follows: GAGVSQSPSNKVTEKGKDVELRCDPISGHTALYWYRQSLGQGLEFLIYFQGNSAPDKSGLPSDRFSAERTGGSVSTLTIQRTQQEDSAVYLCASSPGKLGGTGELFFGEGSRLTVL.

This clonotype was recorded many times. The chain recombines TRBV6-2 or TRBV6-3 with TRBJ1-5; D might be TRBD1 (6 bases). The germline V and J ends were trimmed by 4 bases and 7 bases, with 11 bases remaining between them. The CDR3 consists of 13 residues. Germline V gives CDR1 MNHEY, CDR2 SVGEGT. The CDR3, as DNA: TGTGCCAGCAGTTGGGGGGGCGAACAGCCCCAGCATTTT. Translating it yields CASSWGGEQPQHF.

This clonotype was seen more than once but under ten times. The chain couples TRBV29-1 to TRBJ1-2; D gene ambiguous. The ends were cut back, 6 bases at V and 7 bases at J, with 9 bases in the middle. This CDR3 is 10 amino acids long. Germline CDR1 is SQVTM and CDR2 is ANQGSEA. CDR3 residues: CSVLHVGYTF. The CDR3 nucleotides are TGCAGCGTACTACATGTTGGCTACACCTTC.

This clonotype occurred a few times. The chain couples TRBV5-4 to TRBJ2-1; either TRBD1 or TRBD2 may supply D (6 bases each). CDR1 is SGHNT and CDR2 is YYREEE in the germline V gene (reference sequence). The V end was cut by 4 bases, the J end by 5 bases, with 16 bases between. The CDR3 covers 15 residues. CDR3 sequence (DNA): TGTGCCAGCAGCAGGGCGGGACAAGCAAACAATGAGCAGTTCTTC. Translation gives CASSRAGQANNEQFF.

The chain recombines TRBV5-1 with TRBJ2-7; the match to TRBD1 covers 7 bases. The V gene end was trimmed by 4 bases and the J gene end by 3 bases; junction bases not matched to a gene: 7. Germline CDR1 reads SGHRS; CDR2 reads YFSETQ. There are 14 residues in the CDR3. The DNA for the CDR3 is TGCGCCAGCAGCCGAAAGGACAGGAACTACGAGCAGTACTTC. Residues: CASSRKDRNYEQYF.

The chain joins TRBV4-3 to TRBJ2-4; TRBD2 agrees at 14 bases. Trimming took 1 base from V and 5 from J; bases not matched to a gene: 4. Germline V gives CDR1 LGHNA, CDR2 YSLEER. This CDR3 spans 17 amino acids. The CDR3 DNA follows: TGCGCCAGCAGCCAAGGACCGACTAGCGGGGGGGAAAACATTCAGTACTTC. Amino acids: CASSQGPTSGGENIQYF.

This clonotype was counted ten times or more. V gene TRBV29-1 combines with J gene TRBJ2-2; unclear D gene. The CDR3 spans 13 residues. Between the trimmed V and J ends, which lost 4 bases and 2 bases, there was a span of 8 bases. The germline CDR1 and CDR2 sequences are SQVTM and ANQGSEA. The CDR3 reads CSVATANTGELFF. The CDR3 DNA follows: TGCAGCGTTGCCACAGCTAACACCGGGGAGCTGTTTTTT.